Presented here are 25 T cell receptor beta chains from one specimen sequenced in a study of OX40 agonist ivuxolimab in advanced cancers. Produced via immunoSEQ multiplex PCR; TCRdb's table is partial and in-frame only. The repertoire holds about 100,000 clones, about 80% seen once, with approximately 5.5% in the top ten. The material sequenced was CD4+ or CD8+ T cells sorted from blood, taken in a trial of the OX40 agonist ivuxolimab. The receptors shown here come from an adult with an advanced solid tumor such as melanoma, head and neck, liver or kidney cancer.

The V call is TRBV7-9, the J call TRBJ1-4; 10 bases agree with TRBD1. Germline V lookup: CDR1 SEHNR, CDR2 FQNEAQ (reference sequence). The CDR3 contains 16 residues. V lost 2 bases, J lost 7 bases, and 7 bases stayed unmatched. This CDR3 reads CASSLRATGGSEKLFF. The CDR3, as DNA: TGTGCCAGCAGCTTAAGGGCGACAGGGGGCTCTGAAAAACTGTTTTTT.

This clone was observed once. The chain carries TRBV18 and TRBJ1-5, with D possibly being TRBD1 (5 bases). Germline V gives CDR1 KGHSH, CDR2 LQKENI. Trimming stripped 6 bases from V and 5 bases from J, with 14 bases between. The CDR3 has 14 residues. CDR3: CASSRGGTDQPQHF. As DNA, the CDR3 is TGTGCCAGCTCCCGGGGCGGGACGGATCAGCCCCAGCATTTT.

The chain employs TRBV5-1 and TRBJ1-1, with 9 bases identical to TRBD1. The V segment lost 4 bases and the J segment 3 bases; nucleotides outside the gene matches: 4. The CDR3 loop spans 14 amino acids. Germline V CDR1 and CDR2: SGHRS, YFSETQ. As DNA, the CDR3 is TGCGCCAGCAGCGTTCGGGACAGGGACACTGAAGCTTTCTTT. Amino acid sequence: CASSVRDRDTEAFF.

J is TRBJ1-6 and V is TRBV27; 7 bases fit TRBD1. The germline gives CDR1 MNHEY, CDR2 SMNVEV (reference sequence). Trimming took 5 bases from V and 0 from J; bases not matched to a gene: 4. The CDR3 runs to 16 residues. In nucleotides, the CDR3 is TGTGCCAGCAGTGCCCACAGGGGCTCCTATAATTCACCCCTCCACTTT. Residues: CASSAHRGSYNSPLHF.

This clone has a single count. The J gene is TRBJ1-2, the V gene TRBV28, with D tentatively TRBD1 (6 bases). Deletions cut 6 bases from V and 8 bases from J, with 16 bases between. This CDR3 is built from 13 residues. Germline V gives CDR1 MDHEN, CDR2 SYDVKM. This CDR3 is CASSLHRDWGYTF. In DNA, the CDR3 is TGTGCCAGCAGCCTCCACAGGGACTGGGGCTACACCTTC.

This rearrangement joins TRBV27 to TRBJ2-1; 8 bases agree with TRBD2. Germline-derived CDR1 and CDR2 are MNHEY and SMNVEV (reference sequence). With V trimmed by 6 bases and J by 3 bases, 7 bases remained unmatched. The CDR3 has 15 residues. DNA for the CDR3: TGTGCCAGCAGGACCGGGACTAGTAACTACAATGAGCAGTTCTTC. This encodes CASRTGTSNYNEQFF.

The sample holds a few counts of this clone. The rearrangement links TRBV5-1 to TRBJ2-1, with a tentative D call TRBD2 (6 bases). Between the trimmed V and J ends, which lost 0 bases and 9 bases, there was a span of 10 bases. This CDR3 is built from 13 residues. Germline V gene sequence: CDR1 SGHRS, CDR2 YFSETQ. The CDR3 coding sequence is TGCGCCAGCAGCTTGGTAGCGGATGGTGAGCAGTTCTTC. Translation gives CASSLVADGEQFF.

The V and J genes are TRBV5-6 and TRBJ1-6; D unclear. Trimming stripped 0 bases from V and 7 bases from J, with 11 bases between. This CDR3 is 15 amino acids long. Germline CDR1 and CDR2: SGHDT and YYEEEE. In DNA form, the CDR3 reads TGTGCCAGCAGCTTGGGGAACGGACGGAATTCACCCCTCCACTTT. Its protein is CASSLGNGRNSPLHF.

The chain joins TRBV6-1 to TRBJ1-1, with D perhaps TRBD1 (5 bases). The CDR3 covers 14 residues. The germline gives CDR1 MNHNS, CDR2 SASEGT. V was cut by 4 bases and J by 0 bases, with 9 bases left in between. CDR3 coding DNA: TGTGCCAGCAGTGTGACAGCTATGAACACTGAAGCTTTCTTT. Translation: CASSVTAMNTEAFF.

This chain connects TRBV29-1 to TRBJ1-1; D is possibly TRBD1 (6 bases). Looked up from germline, CDR1 is SQVTM and CDR2 is ANQGSEA. With 6 bases removed from V and 1 base from J, the gap between germline ends came to 9 bases. The CDR3 has 12 amino acids. In DNA form, the CDR3 reads TGCAGCGTCGGGACACCGAACACTGAAGCTTTCTTT. This translates into CSVGTPNTEAFF.

The chain links TRBV2 to TRBJ1-1, with D possibly TRBD1 on 5 matching bases. The V end was cut by 7 bases, the J end by 0 bases, with 15 bases between. The germline V gene has CDR1 SNHLY and CDR2 FYNNEI. The CDR3 totals 15 residues. CDR3 nucleotide sequence: TGTGCCAGCACCCGGGGGGGATTGGTGAACACTGAAGCTTTCTTT. It translates to CASTRGGLVNTEAFF.

J is TRBJ1-5 and V is TRBV4-3; D call uncertain. V lost 1 base and J 7 bases, leaving 14 bases between the germline ends. The CDR3 extends over 15 amino acids. The germline V gene has CDR1 LGHNA and CDR2 YSLEER. The chain's CDR3 is CASSQVRGYGQPQHF. The CDR3 region has the DNA TGCGCCAGCAGCCAAGTACGAGGTTACGGACAGCCCCAGCATTTT.

The chain employs TRBV7-3 and TRBJ1-4, with D unclear. The CDR3 is 18 amino acids. The germline V and J ends were trimmed by 5 bases and 7 bases, with 26 bases remaining between them. Germline CDR1 reads SGHTA; CDR2 reads FQGTGA. The CDR3 spells CASSPSSGALLWGEKLFF. The DNA of the CDR3 is TGTGCCAGCAGCCCGTCTTCGGGCGCCCTGCTCTGGGGTGAAAAACTGTTTTTT.

By sample share, this clone is medium-sized. CDR3 residues: CASSLPYRSPLHF. Written as DNA, the CDR3 is TGTGCCAGCAGCTTACCCTATAGGTCACCCCTCCACTTT. The V and J genes are TRBV7-2 and TRBJ1-6, with unresolved D. CDR3 length: 13 residues. Germline V gives CDR1 SGHTA, CDR2 FQGNSA. Trimming cost V 2 bases and J 10 bases, with 9 bases left between them.

J is TRBJ2-7 and V is TRBV7-9; D unclear. This CDR3 has 15 residues. Germline-derived CDR1 and CDR2 are SEHNR and FQNEAQ (reference sequence). The germline V and J ends were trimmed by 1 base and 2 bases, with 12 bases remaining between them. The CDR3 loop is CASSLVDKAAYEQYF. In DNA form, the CDR3 reads TGTGCCAGCAGCTTAGTAGACAAGGCAGCCTACGAGCAGTACTTC.

V is TRBV7-8 and J is TRBJ2-2; D is ambiguous. V was trimmed by 3 bases and J by 7 bases, leaving 12 bases between them. Germline V gives CDR1 SGHVS, CDR2 FQNEAQ. There are 14 residues in the CDR3. The CDR3: CASSFGQGRGELFF. CDR3 DNA: TGTGCCAGCAGCTTTGGGCAAGGACGCGGGGAGCTGTTTTTT.

The chain links TRBV6-5 to TRBJ2-7; TRBD2 matches 8 bases. V lost 4 bases to trimming and J lost 2 bases; unmatched junction nucleotides: 4. CDR1 MNHEY and CDR2 SVGAGI come from the germline V gene. The CDR3 length is 14 residues. The CDR3 protein is CASSSSGRAYEQYF. CDR3 in DNA: TGTGCCAGCAGTTCCAGCGGGAGAGCCTACGAGCAGTACTTC.

This chain uses TRBV13 with TRBJ2-1, with D perhaps TRBD1 or TRBD2 (6 bases each). CDR1 is PRHDT, CDR2 FYEKMQ, per germline (reference sequence). V lost 1 base and J lost 7, with 14 bases in between. The CDR3 contains 15 residues. In DNA form, the CDR3 reads TGTGCCAGCAGCTTAGACCCGGGGGCGTCGAATGAGCAGTTCTTC. Protein sequence: CASSLDPGASNEQFF.

The chain carries TRBV19 and TRBJ1-6, with 8 bases fitting TRBD1. V gave up 5 bases and J gave up 9 bases; unmatched junction bases: 12. Germline V gene sequence: CDR1 LNHDA, CDR2 SQIVND (reference sequence). The CDR3 has 16 residues. This CDR3 is CASSPRGTGGGSPLHF. DNA of the CDR3: TGTGCCAGTAGTCCGAGGGGAACAGGGGGAGGTTCACCCCTCCACTTT.

The J gene is TRBJ1-3, the V gene TRBV6-5; D ambiguous. V was cut by 0 bases and J by 0 bases, with 6 bases left in between. CDR3 length equals 15 residues. Germline V CDR1 and CDR2: MNHEY, SVGAGI. CDR3 in DNA: TGTGCCAGCAGTTACTCAGGCAGCTCTGGAAACACCATATATTTT. This translates into CASSYSGSSGNTIYF.

CDR3 residues: CASSQSRGLTTGELFF. For the CDR3, the DNA is TGCGCCAGCAGCCAGTCGAGGGGGCTAACCACCGGGGAGCTGTTTTTT. The chain carries TRBV4-3 and TRBJ2-2; 7 nucleotides align to TRBD1. This CDR3 region has 16 residues. CDR1 and CDR2 (germline): LGHNA, YSLEER. V shed 3 bases, J shed 4 bases, and the junction held 8 bases outside the gene matches.

The chain uses TRBV19 and TRBJ2-1; 9 positions agree with TRBD2. This CDR3 region has 13 residues. Germline V gene lookup returns CDR1 LNHDA and CDR2 SQIVND (reference sequence). The trim removed 5 bases at V and 9 bases at J, leaving 5 bases unmatched. The CDR3 is CASSGTSSSEQFF. The CDR3 region has the DNA TGTGCCAGTAGTGGGACTAGCAGCTCTGAGCAGTTCTTC.

The chain combines TRBV7-2 with TRBJ2-3; perhaps TRBD2 as D (5 bases). Germline assignment: CDR1 SGHTA and CDR2 FQGNSA. This CDR3 spans 16 amino acids. The V and J ends lost 5 bases and 4 bases respectively, with 19 bases between them. CDR3 bases: TGTGCCAGCAGCGCTTCTGGCGCGGAGGTTGCAGATACGCAGTATTTT. Translated: CASSASGAEVADTQYF.

This clone is a singleton in its sample. The chain is built from TRBV5-1 and TRBJ2-3; D remains ambiguous. Deletions cut 0 bases from V and 0 bases from J, with 11 bases between. CDR1 is SGHRS, CDR2 YFSETQ, per germline. This CDR3 has 16 residues. The CDR3 protein is CASSLGSVTSTDTQYF. As DNA, the CDR3 is TGCGCCAGCAGCTTGGGCAGTGTGACTAGCACAGATACGCAGTATTTT.

This clone was found once. The chain links TRBV6-5 to TRBJ2-3; 9 bases match TRBD2. The CDR3 is 16 residues long. The germline V gene encodes CDR1 MNHEY and CDR2 SVGAGI. Losses at the gene ends were 4 bases for V and 3 bases for J; bases not matched to a gene: 8. CDR3 sequence (DNA): TGTGCCAGCAGTTCCGTTGGCGGGGGGGCAACAGATACGCAGTATTTT. It specifies CASSSVGGGATDTQYF.